Listed here are 7 T cell receptor beta chains from one sample, sequenced in a study of T cells after yellow fever vaccination. MiXCR was run by TCRdb on the 5' RACE reads, yielding one entry per CDR3 protein. The sample includes hundreds of thousands of distinct CDR3 sequences, around a sixth of them seen just once. The source material was PBMCs, sampled 5 days after the first yellow fever vaccination. The receptor set was obtained from a man between 18 and 35 years old who received the YFV17D yellow fever vaccine.

This clonotype appeared a few times. The chain couples TRBV27 to TRBJ2-1; D might be TRBD1 or TRBD2, each matching 5 bases. Trimming cost V 8 bases and J 3 bases, with 17 bases left between them. CDR1 and CDR2 from the germline V gene are MNHEY and SMNVEV (reference sequence). The CDR3 contains 15 residues. CDR3 residues: CASGVGTSLYNEQFF. The CDR3 nucleotides are TGTGCCAGCGGTGTAGGGACCTCACTCTACAATGAGCAGTTCTTC.

The chain links TRBV6-1 to TRBJ1-4; D is unresolved. Trimming removed 10 bases from V and 4 bases from J, with 10 bases in between. Germline CDR1 is MNHNS and CDR2 is SASEGT. The CDR3 sequence is 12 residues long. The CDR3 region is CATRGINEKLFF. CDR3 bases: TGTGCCACCCGAGGCATTAATGAAAAACTGTTTTTT.

This clonotype turned up a few times. The chain joins TRBV12-5 to TRBJ1-1; no definite D call. The germline V gene encodes CDR1 LGHNT and CDR2 FRNRAP. V lost 4 bases to trimming and J lost 4 bases, with 13 bases between them. The CDR3 is 14 residues long. CDR3 nucleotides: TGTGCTAGTGGTTCGATTCGGGGAGGCACTGAAGCTTTCTTT. It specifies CASGSIRGGTEAFF.

The table lists this clonotype with a few counts. This chain connects TRBV10-3 to TRBJ1-6; D call uncertain. The CDR3 has 14 amino acids. The germline V gene encodes CDR1 ENHRY and CDR2 SYGVKD. V gave up 3 bases and J gave up 5 bases, with 8 bases separating them. CDR3 residues: CAISERQDNSPLHF. Written as DNA, the CDR3 is TGTGCCATCAGTGAAAGGCAGGATAATTCACCCCTCCACTTT.

To note about this clonotype: One base away lies a much larger clone, so this may be a sequencing read error. V is TRBV5-1 and J is TRBJ2-1, with D perhaps TRBD1 (6 bases). Germline V CDR1 and CDR2: SGHRS, YFSETQ. The CDR3 runs to 12 residues. The CDR3 sequence is CASRPGANERFF. The CDR3 nucleotides are TGCGCCAGCAGGCCAGGGGCTAATGAGCGGTTCTTC.

V usage is TRBV29-1 and J usage is TRBJ1-1, with D possibly TRBD1 on 5 matching bases. CDR3 length equals 14 residues. Trimming removed 3 bases at V and 8 bases at J, with 19 bases between. The V gene's germline CDR1 is SQVTM and CDR2 ANQGSEA. This CDR3 is CSVDRGSGGAEAFF. The CDR3 nucleotides are TGCAGCGTTGATAGGGGATCCGGTGGAGCCGAAGCTTTCTTT. Based on the CDR3 plus reference TRBV29-1 and TRBJ1-1, the full variable domain is SAVISQKPSRDICQRGTSLTIQCQVDSQVTMMFWYRQQPGQSLTLIATANQGSEATYESGFVIDKFPISRPNLTFSTLTVSNMSPEDSSIYLCSVDRGSGGAEAFFGQGTRLTVV.

This clonotype has a handful of counts. This chain connects TRBV5-1 to TRBJ2-3; 9 nucleotides line up with TRBD1. CDR3 size: 14 residues. J gave up 5 bases and V 4 bases, and 5 bases lay outside the gene matches. Germline V gene sequence: CDR1 SGHRS, CDR2 YFSETQ. The CDR3 is CASSTGQGGDTQYF. The CDR3 DNA reads TGCGCCAGCAGCACGGGACAGGGTGGAGATACGCAGTATTTT.